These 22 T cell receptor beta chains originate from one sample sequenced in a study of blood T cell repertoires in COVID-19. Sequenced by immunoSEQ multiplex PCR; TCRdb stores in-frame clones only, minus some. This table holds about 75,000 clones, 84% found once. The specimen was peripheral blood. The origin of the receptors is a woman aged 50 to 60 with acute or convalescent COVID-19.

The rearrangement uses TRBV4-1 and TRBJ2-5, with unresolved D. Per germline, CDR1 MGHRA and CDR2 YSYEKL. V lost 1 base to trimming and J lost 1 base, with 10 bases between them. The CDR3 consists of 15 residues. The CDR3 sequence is CASSQVISSQETQYF. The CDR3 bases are TGCGCCAGCAGCCAAGTTATTAGCTCCCAAGAGACCCAGTACTTC.

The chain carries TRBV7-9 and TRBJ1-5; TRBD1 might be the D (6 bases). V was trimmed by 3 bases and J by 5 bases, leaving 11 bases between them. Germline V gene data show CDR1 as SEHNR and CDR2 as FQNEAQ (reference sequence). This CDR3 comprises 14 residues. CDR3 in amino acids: CASSLRGRDQPQHF. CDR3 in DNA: TGTGCCAGCAGCTTGCGGGGGCGCGATCAGCCCCAGCATTTT. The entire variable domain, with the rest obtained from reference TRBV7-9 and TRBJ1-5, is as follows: DTGVSQNPRHKITKRGQNVTFRCDPISEHNRLYWYRQTLGQGPEFLTYFQNEAQLEKSRLLSDRFSAERPKGSFSTLEIQRTEQGDSAMYLCASSLRGRDQPQHFGDGTRLSIL.

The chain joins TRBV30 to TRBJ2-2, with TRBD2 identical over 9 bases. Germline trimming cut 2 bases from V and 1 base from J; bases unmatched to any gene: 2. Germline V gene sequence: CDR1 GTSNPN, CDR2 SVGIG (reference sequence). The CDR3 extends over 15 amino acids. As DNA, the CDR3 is TGTGCCTGGAGTAGAGCGGGGGGGAACACCGGGGAGCTGTTTTTT. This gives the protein CAWSRAGGNTGELFF.

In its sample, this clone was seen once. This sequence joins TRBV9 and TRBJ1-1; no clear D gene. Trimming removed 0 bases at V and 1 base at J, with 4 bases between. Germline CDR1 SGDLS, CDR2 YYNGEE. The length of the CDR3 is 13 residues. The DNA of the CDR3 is TGTGCCAGCAGCGTAGTCAGGAACACTGAAGCTTTCTTT. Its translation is CASSVVRNTEAFF.

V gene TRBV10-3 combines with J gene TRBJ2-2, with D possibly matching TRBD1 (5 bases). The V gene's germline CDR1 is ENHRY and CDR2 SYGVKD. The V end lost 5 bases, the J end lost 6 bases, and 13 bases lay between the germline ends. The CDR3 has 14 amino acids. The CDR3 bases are TGTGCCATCAGTTCGCTACAGGATTCCGGGGAGCTGTTTTTT. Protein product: CAISSLQDSGELFF.

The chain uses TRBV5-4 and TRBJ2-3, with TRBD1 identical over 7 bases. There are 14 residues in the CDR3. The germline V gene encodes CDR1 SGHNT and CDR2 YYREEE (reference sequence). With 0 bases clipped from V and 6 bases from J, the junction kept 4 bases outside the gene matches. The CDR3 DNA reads TGTGCCAGCAGCTTGGAGGGGGCGGCGGATACGCAGTATTTT. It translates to CASSLEGAADTQYF. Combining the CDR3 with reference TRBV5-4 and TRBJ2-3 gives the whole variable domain ETGVTQSPTHLIKTRGQQVTLRCSSQSGHNTVSWYQQALGQGPQFIFQYYREEENGRGNFPPRFSGLQFPNYSSELNVNALELDDSALYLCASSLEGAADTQYFGPGTRLTVL.

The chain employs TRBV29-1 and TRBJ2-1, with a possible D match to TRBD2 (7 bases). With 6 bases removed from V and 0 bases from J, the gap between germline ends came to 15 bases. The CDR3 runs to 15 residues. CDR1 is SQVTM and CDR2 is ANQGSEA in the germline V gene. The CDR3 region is CSVVRGGYSYNEQFF. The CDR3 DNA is TGCAGCGTAGTACGCGGGGGCTACTCCTACAATGAGCAGTTCTTC.

DNA of the CDR3: TGCGCCAGCAGCGAAGGTCTTGGACTAGCGGTTGGGGGCTCCTACAATGAGCAGTTCTTC. Translation: CASSEGLGLAVGGSYNEQFF. This chain joins TRBV4-1 and TRBJ2-1; 10 positions agree with TRBD2. V shed 5 bases and J 0 bases; nucleotides not matched to a gene: 16. CDR1 MGHRA and CDR2 YSYEKL come from the germline V gene. The length of the CDR3 is 20 residues.

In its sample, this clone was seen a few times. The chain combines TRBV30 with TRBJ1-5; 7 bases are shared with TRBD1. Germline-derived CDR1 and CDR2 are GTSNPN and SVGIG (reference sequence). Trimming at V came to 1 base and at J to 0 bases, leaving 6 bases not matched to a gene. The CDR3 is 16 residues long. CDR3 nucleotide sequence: TGTGCCTGGAGTGCCTCCGGGACAGTTAGCAATCAGCCCCAGCATTTT. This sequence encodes CAWSASGTVSNQPQHF.

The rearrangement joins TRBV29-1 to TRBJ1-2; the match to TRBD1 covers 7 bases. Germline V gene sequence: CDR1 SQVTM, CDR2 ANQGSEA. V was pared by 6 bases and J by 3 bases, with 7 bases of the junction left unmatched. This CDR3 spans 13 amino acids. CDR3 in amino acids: CSVPDRVDYGYTF. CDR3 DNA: TGCAGCGTACCTGACAGGGTGGACTATGGCTACACCTTC.

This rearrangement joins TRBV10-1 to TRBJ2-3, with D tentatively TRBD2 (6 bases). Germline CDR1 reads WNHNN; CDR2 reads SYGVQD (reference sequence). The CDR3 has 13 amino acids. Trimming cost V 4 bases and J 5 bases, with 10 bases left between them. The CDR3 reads CASSGGVEDTQYF. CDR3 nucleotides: TGCGCCAGCAGTGGGGGGGTTGAAGATACGCAGTATTTT.

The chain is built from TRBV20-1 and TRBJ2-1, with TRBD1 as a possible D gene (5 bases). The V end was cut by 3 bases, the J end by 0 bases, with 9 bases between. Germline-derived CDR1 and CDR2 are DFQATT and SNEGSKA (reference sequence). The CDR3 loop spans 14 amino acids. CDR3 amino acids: CSASRGSSYNEQFF. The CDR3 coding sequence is TGCAGTGCTAGTAGGGGAAGCTCCTACAATGAGCAGTTCTTC.

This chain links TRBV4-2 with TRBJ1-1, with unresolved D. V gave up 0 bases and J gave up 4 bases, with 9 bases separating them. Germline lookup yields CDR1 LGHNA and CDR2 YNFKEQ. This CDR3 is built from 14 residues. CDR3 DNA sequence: TGTGCCAGCAGCCAAGAGCGGTTTGGCACTGAAGCTTTCTTT. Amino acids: CASSQERFGTEAFF.

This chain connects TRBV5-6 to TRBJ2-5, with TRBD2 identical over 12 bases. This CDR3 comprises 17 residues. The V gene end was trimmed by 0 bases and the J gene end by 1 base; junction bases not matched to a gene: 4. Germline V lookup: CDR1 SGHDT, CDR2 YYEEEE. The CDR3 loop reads CASSLGRLAGVQETQYF. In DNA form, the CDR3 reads TGTGCCAGCAGCTTGGGGCGACTAGCGGGGGTCCAAGAGACCCAGTACTTC.

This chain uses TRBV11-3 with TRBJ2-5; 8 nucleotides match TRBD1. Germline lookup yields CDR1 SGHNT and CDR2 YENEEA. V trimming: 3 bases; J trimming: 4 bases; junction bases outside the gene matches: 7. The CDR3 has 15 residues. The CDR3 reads CASSLDGTGGETQYF. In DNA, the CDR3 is TGTGCCAGCAGCTTGGACGGCACAGGGGGAGAGACCCAGTACTTC.

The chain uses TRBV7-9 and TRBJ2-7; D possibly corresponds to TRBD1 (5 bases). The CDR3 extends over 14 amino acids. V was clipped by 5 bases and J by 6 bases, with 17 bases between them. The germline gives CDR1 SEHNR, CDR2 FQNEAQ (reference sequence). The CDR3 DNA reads TGTGCCAGCAGCGCCGTTCAGGGTGCGACCGAGCAGTACTTC. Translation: CASSAVQGATEQYF.

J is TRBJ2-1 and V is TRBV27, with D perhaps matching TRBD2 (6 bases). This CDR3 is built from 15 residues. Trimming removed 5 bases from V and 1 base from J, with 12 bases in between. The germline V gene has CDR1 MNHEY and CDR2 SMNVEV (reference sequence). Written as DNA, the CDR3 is TGTGCCAGCAGTACTGCTAGCGAATCCTACAATGAGCAGTTCTTC. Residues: CASSTASESYNEQFF.

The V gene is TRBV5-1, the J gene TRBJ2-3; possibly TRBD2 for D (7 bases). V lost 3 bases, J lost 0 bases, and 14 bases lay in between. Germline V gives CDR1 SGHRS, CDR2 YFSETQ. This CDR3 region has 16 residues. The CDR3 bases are TGCGCCAGCAGCTCCTCGGGGAGGGGGAGCACAGATACGCAGTATTTT. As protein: CASSSSGRGSTDTQYF.

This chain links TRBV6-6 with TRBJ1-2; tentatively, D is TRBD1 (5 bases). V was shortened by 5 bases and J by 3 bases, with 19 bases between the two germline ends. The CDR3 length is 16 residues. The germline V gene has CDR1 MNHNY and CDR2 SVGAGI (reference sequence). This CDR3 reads CASSRDLNILHYGYTF. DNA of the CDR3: TGTGCCAGCAGTCGGGACTTAAATATTCTTCACTATGGCTACACCTTC.

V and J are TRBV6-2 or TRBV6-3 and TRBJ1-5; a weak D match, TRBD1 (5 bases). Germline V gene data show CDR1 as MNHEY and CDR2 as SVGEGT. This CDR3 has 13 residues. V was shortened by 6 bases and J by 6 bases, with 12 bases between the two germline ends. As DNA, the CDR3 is TGTGCCAGCAGCCGTGGACACACTCAGCCCCAGCATTTT. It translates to CASSRGHTQPQHF.

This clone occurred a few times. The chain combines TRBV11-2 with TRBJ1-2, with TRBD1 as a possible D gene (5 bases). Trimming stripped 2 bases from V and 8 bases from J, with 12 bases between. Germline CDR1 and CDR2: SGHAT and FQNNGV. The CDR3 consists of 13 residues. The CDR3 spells CASSLTGGEGYTF. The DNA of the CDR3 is TGTGCCAGCAGCTTAACTGGGGGGGAAGGCTACACCTTC.

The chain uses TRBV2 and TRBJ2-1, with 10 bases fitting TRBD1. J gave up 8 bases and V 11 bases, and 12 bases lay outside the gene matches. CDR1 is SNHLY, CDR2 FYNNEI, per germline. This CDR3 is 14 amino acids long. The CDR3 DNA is TGTGCCTCTGGAAGACAGGGGGCGAAGGATGAGCAGTTCTTC. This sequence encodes CASGRQGAKDEQFF. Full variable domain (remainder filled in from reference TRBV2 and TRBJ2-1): EPEVTQTPSHQVTQMGQEVILRCVPISNHLYFYWYRQILGQKVEFLVSFYNNEISEKSEIFDDQFSVERPDGSNFTLKIRSTKLEDSAMYFCASGRQGAKDEQFFGPGTRLTVL.